Presented here are 29 T cell receptor beta chains from one specimen sequenced in a study of blood T cells in healthy people across ages. The second PCR ran about 6 to 12 cycles with a sample-barcoded 5' primer and J-beta primers. TCRdb re-called the 5' RACE reads through MiXCR, storing one row per CDR3 protein. The data show hundreds of thousands of distinct CDR3 sequences, 49% seen once. The sample consisted of blood. The receptors were gathered from a woman in her fifties or sixties in good health.

The sample holds many counts of this clonotype. The chain employs TRBV20-1 and TRBJ2-3; the D gene is possibly TRBD1 (5 bases). The CDR3 totals 13 residues. Germline CDR1 and CDR2: DFQATT and SNEGSKA (reference sequence). V dropped 5 bases and J dropped 2 bases, with 11 bases sitting between them. The CDR3 reads CSAVDTYTDTQYF. The CDR3 nucleotides read TGCAGTGCTGTGGACACCTACACAGATACGCAGTATTTT.

V is TRBV28 and J is TRBJ2-7; no definite D call. The last part of the DNA fits TRBJ2-5 better; the J call may be wrong. Germline V gene data show CDR1 as MDHEN and CDR2 as SYDVKM. This CDR3 region has 10 residues. The CDR3 DNA follows: TGTGCCAGCAAGGGAGAGACCCAGTACTTC. Its translation: CASKGETQYF.

To note about this clonotype: Given the absence of the conserved phenylalanine or tryptophan at the CDR3 end, a read error is likely. The genes are TRBV7-2 and TRBJ1-2; no firm D call. V was pared by 5 bases and J by 0 bases, with 10 bases between. Germline CDR1 is SGHTA and CDR2 is FQGNSA. This CDR3 has 14 residues. Here the CDR3 reads CASSPSRANYGYTI. In DNA form, the CDR3 reads TGTGCCAGCAGCCCATCGCGAGCTAACTATGGCTACACCATC.

V gene TRBV2 combines with J gene TRBJ1-2; 9 bases map to TRBD1. J gave up 2 bases and V 7 bases, and 5 bases lay outside the gene matches. Germline assignment: CDR1 SNHLY and CDR2 FYNNEI. The CDR3 length is 14 residues. Written as DNA, the CDR3 is TGTGCCAGCATAATGGACAGGGGCAACTATGGCTACACCTTC. Translation gives CASIMDRGNYGYTF.

This chain connects TRBV27 to TRBJ2-7, with D unresolved. Germline CDR1 and CDR2: MNHEY and SMNVEV (reference sequence). V lost 5 bases, J lost 0 bases, and 11 bases lay in between. The CDR3 totals 14 residues. CDR3 bases: TGTGCCAGCAGTACCAAACTACGCTCCTACGAGCAGTACTTC. Translated: CASSTKLRSYEQYF.

The chain joins TRBV7-2 to TRBJ1-1; D remains unclear. The CDR3 is made up of 12 amino acids. Trimming removed 4 bases at V and 2 bases at J, with 5 bases between. Germline CDR1 and CDR2: SGHTA and FQGNSA. The CDR3 nucleotides read TGTGCCAGCAGCTCATATAACACTGAAGCTTTCTTT. This translates into CASSSYNTEAFF.

This clonotype has just a few counts. The chain uses TRBV7-9 and TRBJ2-7; D is ambiguous. CDR3 length: 14 amino acids. V was pared by 3 bases and J by 7 bases, with 16 bases between. In germline, CDR1 is SEHNR, CDR2 FQNEAQ (reference sequence). CDR3 in DNA: TGTGCCAGCAGCTTGGGGTCCGGGTTGGGTGAGCAGTACTTC. This encodes CASSLGSGLGEQYF.

As concerns this clonotype: This sequence may be a read error, since a much larger clone differs from it by one base. The genes are TRBV20-1 and TRBJ2-7; 8 positions match TRBD2. V lost 4 bases to trimming and J lost 5 bases; unmatched junction nucleotides: 10. The CDR3 spans 14 residues. Germline CDR1 DFQATT, CDR2 SNEGSKA (reference sequence). DNA of the CDR3: TGCAGTGCTAACCCCGGGCCGGGAGGGGACGAGCAGTACTTC. Encoded protein: CSANPGPGGDEQYF.

The CDR3 DNA reads as TGTGCCAGCAGCCAAGACCTTCCCCGCGAGCAGTACTTC. It encodes CASSQDLPREQYF. This rearrangement joins TRBV4-2 to TRBJ2-7; D uncertain. The V end lost 0 bases, the J end lost 6 bases, and 9 bases lay between the germline ends. The CDR3 covers 13 residues. Germline lookup yields CDR1 LGHNA and CDR2 YNFKEQ.

The chain links TRBV9 to TRBJ1-1; the match to TRBD1 covers 7 bases. Germline CDR1 SGDLS, CDR2 YYNGEE. CDR3 length: 13 residues. V lost 3 bases to trimming and J lost 10 bases; unmatched junction nucleotides: 9. Here the CDR3 DNA reads TGTGCCAGCAGCGAGGACACAGGGGATCGAGCTTTCTTT. Translation: CASSEDTGDRAFF.

The chain links TRBV29-1 to TRBJ2-3; D unclear. The CDR3 spans 19 residues. Trimming took off 4 bases at V and 0 bases at J, with 26 bases between the two ends. Germline V gene lookup returns CDR1 SQVTM and CDR2 ANQGSEA. This CDR3 reads CSVAASGYSISTSTDTQYF. The CDR3 DNA follows: TGCAGCGTTGCAGCATCTGGCTACTCAATCTCGACTAGCACAGATACGCAGTATTTT.

The chain links TRBV2 to TRBJ2-5, with 11 bases matching TRBD2. V shed 3 bases, J shed 2 bases, and the junction held 8 bases outside the gene matches. This CDR3 contains 17 residues. Germline CDR1 and CDR2: SNHLY and FYNNEI. As DNA, the CDR3 is TGTGCCAGCAGTGATTTACTAGCGGGAGTGGGGCAAGAGACCCAGTACTTC. This codes for CASSDLLAGVGQETQYF.

The rearrangement joins TRBV20-1 to TRBJ1-4; a weak D match, TRBD1 (5 bases). The CDR3 covers 16 residues. Trimming cost V 0 bases and J 8 bases, with 19 bases left between them. Germline V gene sequence: CDR1 DFQATT, CDR2 SNEGSKA (reference sequence). CDR3 region: CSARDPQGRRREKLFF. The CDR3 region has the DNA TGCAGTGCTAGAGATCCGCAGGGAAGGCGACGAGAAAAACTGTTTTTT.

The chain employs TRBV18 and TRBJ2-5, with D possibly TRBD1 on 6 matching bases. The ends were cut back, 3 bases at V and 3 bases at J, with 11 bases in the middle. Germline lookup yields CDR1 KGHSH and CDR2 LQKENI. This CDR3 has 14 amino acids. CDR3 residues: CASSPRGPKETQYF. The CDR3, as DNA: TGTGCCAGCTCACCCAGGGGTCCCAAAGAGACCCAGTACTTC.

The V and J genes are TRBV19 and TRBJ2-5; D is perhaps TRBD1 (6 bases). CDR1 and CDR2 from the germline V gene are LNHDA and SQIVND (reference sequence). V lost 3 bases to trimming and J lost 3 bases, with 8 bases between them. The CDR3 has 13 amino acids. CDR3 nucleotide sequence: TGTGCCAGTAGTATCGCAGGGGAAGAGACCCAGTACTTC. Amino acid sequence: CASSIAGEETQYF.

In this sample, this clonotype turned up many times. The rearrangement joins TRBV29-1 to TRBJ2-7; 9 bases align to TRBD2. Germline V gene data show CDR1 as SQVTM and CDR2 as ANQGSEA. The CDR3 totals 13 residues. V dropped 2 bases and J dropped 6; count of bases not matched to a gene: 5. The CDR3 loop reads CSVEIAGAREQYF. CDR3 DNA: TGCAGCGTTGAAATAGCGGGAGCTCGCGAGCAGTACTTC.

The chain couples TRBV6-2 or TRBV6-3 to TRBJ1-2; no firm D call. V was cut by 6 bases and J by 8 bases, with 13 bases left in between. Germline V lookup: CDR1 MNHEY, CDR2 SVGEGT. The length of the CDR3 is 12 residues. CDR3 sequence (DNA): TGTGCCAGCAGAACACCGTCGGGAGGCTACACCTTC. It specifies CASRTPSGGYTF.

The CDR3 region is CASSLTGNGYEQYF. CDR3 coding DNA: TGCGCCAGCAGCTTGACAGGGAACGGCTACGAGCAGTACTTC. This chain uses TRBV5-1 with TRBJ2-7; a possible D gene is TRBD1 (6 bases). Germline loops: CDR1 SGHRS, CDR2 YFSETQ. Trimming cost V 1 base and J 3 bases, with 11 bases left between them. The CDR3 contains 14 residues.

Of note for this clonotype: Sequence at one end of the junction differs from germline and may be a read error. CDR3 sequence: CGVGTGLYEQYF. CDR3 in DNA: TGCGGCGTGGGCACAGGGTTGTACGAGCAGTACTTC. The V gene is TRBV29-1, the J gene TRBJ2-7, with a weak D call TRBD1 (6 bases). The CDR3 contains 12 residues. Germline CDR1 and CDR2: SQVTM and ANQGSEA.

The rearrangement links TRBV10-3 to TRBJ2-1, with 9 bases aligning to TRBD2. CDR3 length: 15 amino acids. CDR1 and CDR2 from the germline V gene are ENHRY and SYGVKD. The DNA for the CDR3 is TGTACCACTCTTTCGGGCGGGAGGGCTTGGAATGAGCAGTTCTTC. Its protein product is CTTLSGGRAWNEQFF.

This chain uses TRBV9 with TRBJ1-6; TRBD1 aligns across 10 bases. The V and J ends lost 4 bases and 8 bases, in that order; junction bases with no gene match: 6. The CDR3 has 15 residues. The germline gives CDR1 SGDLS, CDR2 YYNGEE. CDR3 sequence: CASSLGTGVDSPLHF. The CDR3 DNA is TGTGCCAGCAGCCTCGGGACAGGGGTGGATTCACCCCTCCACTTT.

The genes are TRBV4-2 and TRBJ2-4; possible D gene TRBD2, 6 bases. In germline, CDR1 is LGHNA, CDR2 YNFKEQ. The CDR3 spans 17 residues. V was trimmed by 0 bases and J by 0 bases, leaving 12 bases between them. CDR3 sequence: CASSQEWGGVAKNIQYF. The CDR3 DNA reads TGTGCCAGCAGCCAAGAATGGGGAGGAGTAGCCAAAAACATTCAGTACTTC.

The chain carries TRBV12-3 or TRBV12-4 and TRBJ1-5; D is possibly TRBD1 (6 bases). This CDR3 has 16 residues. Trimming pared 4 bases from V and 2 bases from J, leaving 15 bases between. CDR3 bases: TGTGCCAGCAGTTCCCCTACAAGGGGGGGCAATCAGCCCCAGCATTTT. Translating gives CASSSPTRGGNQPQHF.

CDR3 DNA sequence: TGCAGTACCCTAGGGAATGAGCAGTTCTTC. This gives the protein CSTLGNEQFF. V is TRBV20-1 and J is TRBJ2-1; D ambiguous. Germline CDR1 reads DFQATT; CDR2 reads SNEGSKA (reference sequence). V was cut by 8 bases and J by 7 bases, with 9 bases left in between. The CDR3 has 10 residues.

This clonotype was counted at least ten times. This sequence joins TRBV20-1 and TRBJ2-1; possible D gene TRBD2, 6 bases. This CDR3 is built from 15 residues. The germline V gene has CDR1 DFQATT and CDR2 SNEGSKA (reference sequence). V lost 6 bases and J 0 bases, leaving 15 bases between the germline ends. CDR3 residues: CSAPPLAASYNEQFF. CDR3 nucleotides: TGCAGTGCCCCGCCCTTAGCGGCCTCCTACAATGAGCAGTTCTTC.

J is TRBJ2-3 and V is TRBV6-5; 8 bases agree with TRBD2. J was trimmed by 6 bases and V by 0 bases; bases with no gene match: 8. The CDR3 loop spans 16 amino acids. From germline, CDR1 is MNHEY and CDR2 SVGAGI. The CDR3: CASSYSSRGGQDTQYF. As DNA, the CDR3 is TGTGCCAGCAGTTACTCGAGTCGGGGGGGCCAGGATACGCAGTATTTT.

Only a few counts were recorded for this clonotype. The chain links TRBV29-1 to TRBJ2-1; 10 positions match TRBD2. The CDR3 length is 16 residues. Trimming cost V 3 bases and J 6 bases; bases outside gene matches: 11. CDR1 is SQVTM, CDR2 ANQGSEA, per germline. The CDR3 nucleotides read TGCAGCGTTGAGGTCCAGAGCGGGAGGGCGGGCAATGAGCAGTTCTTC. Encoded protein: CSVEVQSGRAGNEQFF.

This clonotype came up a few times. In nucleotides, the CDR3 is TGTGCCAGCAGTGTTCCGGGACAGGCGTCTGGCTACACCTTC. Residues: CASSVPGQASGYTF. This chain joins TRBV28 and TRBJ1-2, with 8 bases that match TRBD1. This CDR3 has 14 residues. Germline loops: CDR1 MDHEN, CDR2 SYDVKM. V was clipped by 5 bases and J by 7 bases; unmatched bases: 9.

In this sample, this clonotype turned up many times. The gene calls are TRBV7-2 and TRBJ2-3; 7 bases are shared with TRBD2. Germline V lookup: CDR1 SGHTA, CDR2 FQGNSA. The CDR3 sequence is 14 residues long. V trimming: 5 bases; J trimming: 2 bases; junction bases outside the gene matches: 4. CDR3 in amino acids: CASSQGLDTDTQYF. The CDR3 region has the DNA TGTGCCAGCAGCCAAGGACTAGACACAGATACGCAGTATTTT. The full variable domain, in which reference TRBV7-2 and TRBJ2-3 provide the parts outside the CDR3, is GAGVSQSPSNKVTEKGKDVELRCDPISGHTALYWYRQSLGQGLEFLIYFQGNSAPDKSGLPSDRFSAERTGGSVSTLTIQRTQQEDSAVYLCASSQGLDTDTQYFGPGTRLTVL.